Below, 22 T cell receptor beta chains from the same sample are listed, as sequenced in a study of lymphopenia after photon versus proton radiotherapy. The protocol was immunoSEQ multiplex PCR, while the TCRdb copy is restricted to in-frame clones and leaves out a portion. The table includes about 45,000 clones, about 85% detected once. This specimen was peripheral blood, taken from a patient treated with photon-based radiotherapy. The source is a man aged 35-49 years with gastric cancer.

This chain joins TRBV6-6 and TRBJ1-4; a weak D match, TRBD1 (6 bases). This CDR3 is built from 16 residues. V lost 5 bases and J lost 0, with 13 bases in between. Germline assignment: CDR1 MNHNY and CDR2 SVGAGI (reference sequence). CDR3 loop: CASSPDRTATNEKLFF. In DNA, the CDR3 is TGTGCCAGCAGTCCGGACAGAACTGCAACTAATGAAAAACTGTTTTTT.

The V and J genes are TRBV7-8 and TRBJ2-5; D gene ambiguous. The germline V and J ends were trimmed by 2 bases and 0 bases, with 13 bases remaining between them. The CDR3 is 16 amino acids. CDR1 is SGHVS, CDR2 FQNEAQ, per germline. In DNA form, the CDR3 reads TGTGCCAGCAGCTTACCCCCCTGGACCGACCAAGAGACCCAGTACTTC. This translates into CASSLPPWTDQETQYF.

V usage is TRBV7-2 and J usage is TRBJ1-3; TRBD1 matches 10 bases. The J segment lost 8 bases and the V segment lost 5 bases, leaving 3 bases of the junction unmatched. CDR1 SGHTA and CDR2 FQGNSA come from the germline V gene. This CDR3 comprises 13 residues. The CDR3: CASSTGQGDTIYF. Written as DNA, the CDR3 is TGTGCCAGCAGCACCGGACAGGGGGACACCATATATTTT.

Only a few counts were recorded for this clone. The chain couples TRBV9 to TRBJ2-3; 8 bases are shared with TRBD2. J was trimmed by 7 bases and V by 4 bases; bases with no gene match: 8. In germline, CDR1 is SGDLS, CDR2 YYNGEE. This CDR3 is built from 14 residues. CDR3 residues: CASSPLGLGHTQYF. The CDR3 DNA is TGTGCCAGCAGCCCACTGGGACTAGGGCATACGCAGTATTTT.

This clone was counted once. This sequence joins TRBV14 and TRBJ1-2, with no clear D. Germline V gene data show CDR1 as SGHDN and CDR2 as FVKESK. The germline V and J ends were trimmed by 1 base and 2 bases, with 5 bases remaining between them. The CDR3 is 13 amino acids. DNA of the CDR3: TGTGCCAGCAGCCAAGCGGGGAACTATGGCTACACCTTC. Translation gives CASSQAGNYGYTF.

A single count supports this clone. Here the CDR3 DNA reads TGTGCCAGCAGCGGGCAGGGATTGGACACTGAAGCTTTCTTT. This encodes CASSGQGLDTEAFF. The chain combines TRBV9 with TRBJ1-1, with a weak D call TRBD1 (5 bases). The CDR3 is 14 amino acids. Trimming shortened V by 3 bases and J by 3 bases, and 12 bases separated the two germline ends. Germline V CDR1 and CDR2: SGDLS, YYNGEE. The full variable domain, with the rest looked up from reference TRBV9 and TRBJ1-1, is DSGVTQTPKHLITATGQRVTLRCSPRSGDLSVYWYQQSLDQGLQFLIQYYNGEERAKGNILERFSAQQFPDLHSELNLSSLELGDSALYFCASSGQGLDTEAFFGQGTRLTVV.

Here the CDR3 reads CASSLVRGGKEQFF. In DNA, the CDR3 is TGTGCCAGCAGCTTAGTGCGGGGGGGCAAGGAGCAGTTCTTC. This rearrangement joins TRBV11-2 to TRBJ2-1, with 9 bases aligning to TRBD2. The germline V gene encodes CDR1 SGHAT and CDR2 FQNNGV. This CDR3 has 14 amino acids. J was trimmed by 10 bases and V by 1 base; bases with no gene match: 5.

This chain connects TRBV25-1 to TRBJ2-5; 9 bases are a match to TRBD1. Per the germline V gene, CDR1 is MGHDK and CDR2 is SYGVNS. The CDR3 spans 14 residues. V lost 5 bases, J lost 3 bases, and 4 bases stayed unmatched. The CDR3 loop reads CASSYRGQEETQYF. The CDR3 DNA reads TGTGCCAGCAGTTACAGGGGGCAGGAAGAGACCCAGTACTTC.

The rearrangement joins TRBV15 to TRBJ1-2; D is unresolved. Germline assignment: CDR1 LNHNV and CDR2 YYDKDF (reference sequence). The CDR3 totals 12 residues. The ends were cut back, 11 bases at V and 1 base at J, with 11 bases in the middle. Here the CDR3 reads CAVLRVNYGYTF. The CDR3 DNA sequence: TGTGCCGTACTTAGGGTTAACTATGGCTACACCTTC.

The V and J genes are TRBV9 and TRBJ2-7; tentatively, D is TRBD2 (6 bases). In germline, CDR1 is SGDLS, CDR2 YYNGEE. Trimming shortened V by 0 bases and J by 0 bases, and 10 bases separated the two germline ends. CDR3 size: 15 residues. The CDR3 region is CASSVGGDGSYEQYF. CDR3 nucleotides: TGTGCCAGCAGCGTAGGCGGGGACGGCTCCTACGAGCAGTACTTC.

This clone was seen a single time. The chain employs TRBV5-1 and TRBJ1-1; D is unresolved. The CDR3 consists of 16 residues. The V end lost 2 bases, the J end lost 0 bases, and 14 bases lay between the germline ends. The germline V gene encodes CDR1 SGHRS and CDR2 YFSETQ. The CDR3 DNA sequence: TGCGCCAGCAGCTTCCTGTCTAGTCAGTTGAACACTGAAGCTTTCTTT. It encodes CASSFLSSQLNTEAFF.

The CDR3 is CASSPPQTAGYTF. The CDR3 bases are TGTGCCAGCAGCCCCCCCCAGACAGCCGGCTACACCTTC. This sequence joins TRBV5-5 and TRBJ1-2; weak D call: TRBD1 (5 bases). This CDR3 comprises 13 residues. Germline V gives CDR1 SGHKS, CDR2 YYEKEE (reference sequence). V was cut by 4 bases and J by 8 bases, with 15 bases left in between.

In its sample, this clone was seen a few times. Written as DNA, the CDR3 is TGTGCCAGCAGCTGGGTCACTGAAGCTTTCTTT. It is translated as CASSWVTEAFF. The chain links TRBV5-8 to TRBJ1-1; D gene uncertain. This CDR3 region has 11 residues. Germline V lookup: CDR1 SGHTS, CDR2 YDEGEE. Trimming pared 3 bases from V and 4 bases from J, leaving 4 bases between. Full variable domain (rest looked up from reference TRBV5-8 and TRBJ1-1): EAGVTQSPTHLIKTRGQQATLRCSPISGHTSVYWYQQALGLGLQFLLWYDEGEERNRGNFPPRFSGRQFPNYSSELNVNALELEDSALYLCASSWVTEAFFGQGTRLTVV.

This sequence joins TRBV19 and TRBJ2-1; D is possibly TRBD1 or TRBD2 (7 bases each). This CDR3 comprises 15 residues. Germline V gene data show CDR1 as LNHDA and CDR2 as SQIVND (reference sequence). Deletions cut 4 bases from V and 3 bases from J, with 13 bases between. The CDR3 DNA is TGTGCCAGTAGTACAGGGGGGGTGAGCTACAATGAGCAGTTCTTC. Translated: CASSTGGVSYNEQFF. Full variable domain (missing parts from reference TRBV19 and TRBJ2-1): DGGITQSPKYLFRKEGQNVTLSCEQNLNHDAMYWYRQDPGQGLRLIYYSQIVNDFQKGDIAEGYSVSREKKESFPLTVTSAQKNPTAFYLCASSTGGVSYNEQFFGPGTRLTVL.

This rearrangement joins TRBV9 to TRBJ1-2, with D uncertain. Per the germline V gene, CDR1 is SGDLS and CDR2 is YYNGEE. The CDR3 loop spans 12 amino acids. Trimming removed 3 bases from V and 4 bases from J, with 7 bases in between. CDR3 sequence reads: CASSAGGYGYTF. CDR3 in DNA: TGTGCCAGCAGCGCGGGTGGCTATGGCTACACCTTC.

This clone has just one count. The V gene is TRBV5-1, the J gene TRBJ1-2, with D hard to call. Looked up from germline, CDR1 is SGHRS and CDR2 is YFSETQ. V lost 0 bases and J 3 bases, leaving 12 bases between the germline ends. CDR3 size: 15 residues. The CDR3 is CASSLDGLRDYGYTF. CDR3 nucleotide sequence: TGCGCCAGCAGCTTGGACGGGTTGCGGGACTATGGCTACACCTTC.

The chain recombines TRBV25-1 with TRBJ2-2; 9 bases are a match to TRBD1. V was pared by 6 bases and J by 5 bases, with 10 bases of the junction left unmatched. This CDR3 has 16 amino acids. Germline V gene sequence: CDR1 MGHDK, CDR2 SYGVNS. This CDR3 is CASSPTGGQGTGELFF. The CDR3 DNA follows: TGTGCCAGCAGCCCAACTGGGGGACAGGGTACCGGGGAGCTGTTTTTT.

The rearrangement joins TRBV10-2 to TRBJ1-6, with a possible D match to TRBD1 (5 bases). Trimming took 5 bases from V and 5 from J, leaving 16 bases between them. Germline CDR1 reads WSHSY; CDR2 reads SAAADI. CDR3 length equals 16 residues. Written as DNA, the CDR3 is TGCGCCAGCAGTCGAACAGGTCCGGGGGATAATTCACCCCTCCACTTT. This translates into CASSRTGPGDNSPLHF.

This clone showed up just a few times. The DNA of the CDR3 is TGTGCCAGCAGGCGGGGGGGCGGTAACTATGGCTACACCTTC. Amino acids: CASRRGGGNYGYTF. The rearrangement joins TRBV6-5 to TRBJ1-2; possibly TRBD1 for D (6 bases). The CDR3 extends over 14 amino acids. Germline V gives CDR1 MNHEY, CDR2 SVGAGI. The V and J ends lost 6 bases and 1 base respectively, with 12 bases between them.

J is TRBJ1-2 and V is TRBV10-3; TRBD1 matches at 9 bases. Germline V CDR1 and CDR2: ENHRY, SYGVKD. The CDR3 covers 15 residues. The V gene end was trimmed by 6 bases and the J gene end by 8 bases; junction bases not matched to a gene: 13. The CDR3, as DNA: TGTGCCATCAGCCCTCCCGGGACAGGGAGTGGCGGCTACACCTTC. As protein: CAISPPGTGSGGYTF.

The V call is TRBV4-3, the J call TRBJ2-4; 9 nucleotides agree with TRBD2. The CDR3 loop spans 17 amino acids. V trimming: 1 base; J trimming: 2 bases; junction bases outside the gene matches: 6. The germline V gene has CDR1 LGHNA and CDR2 YSLEER. The CDR3 sequence: CASSQAPAGGTKNIQYF. CDR3 in DNA: TGCGCCAGCAGCCAAGCCCCGGCGGGGGGGACCAAAAACATTCAGTACTTC.

The V and J genes are TRBV2 and TRBJ1-5; 7 nucleotides agree with TRBD1. V shed 8 bases, J shed 4 bases, and the junction held 5 bases outside the gene matches. CDR3 length: 13 residues. Germline V CDR1 and CDR2: SNHLY, FYNNEI. CDR3 nucleotides: TGTGCCAGCGCTGACAGGGAAAATCAGCCCCAGCATTTT. Residues: CASADRENQPQHF. The whole variable domain, remainder taken from reference TRBV2 and TRBJ1-5, is EPEVTQTPSHQVTQMGQEVILRCVPISNHLYFYWYRQILGQKVEFLVSFYNNEISEKSEIFDDQFSVERPDGSNFTLKIRSTKLEDSAMYFCASADRENQPQHFGDGTRLSIL.